The clone carrying this T cell receptor (beta chain) was seen many times. Its antigen remains unidentified. Quantitative molecular-barcoded 5'-RACE generated the TCR beta libraries. In TCRdb, the 5' RACE reads were re-called with MiXCR into one record per CDR3 protein. This table holds approximately 300,000 distinct CDR3 sequences, around 21% found once. The sample comes from a study of CD8 T cells in ankylosing spondylitis. The CDR3 is made up of 14 amino acids. V shed 5 bases and J 4 bases; nucleotides not matched to a gene: 7. From germline, CDR1 is SGHTA and CDR2 FQGNSA. Whole-study findings and limits: Ankylosing spondylitis blood appeared to be characterized by a TCR beta motif of several highly homologous variants.

Sequences were obtained from blood, either unsorted or a sorted T cell fraction (not recorded which). The chain joins TRBV7-2 to TRBJ2-7; 8 positions match TRBD1. This clonotype was sampled from a female donor with ankylosing spondylitis or in good health (not recorded which). DNA for the CDR3: TGTGCCAGCAGCCCGGGACAGGATTCTTACGAGCAGTACTTC. This translates into CASSPGQDSYEQYF.